This T cell receptor (beta chain) is drawn from a study of T cells in Graves' hyperthyroidism and ophthalmopathy. This clonotype was counted many times. Template material for amplifying TCR beta CDR3 regions consisted of RNA transcripts. TCR CDR3 regions were first amplified by RT-PCR with HTBI primers. TCRdb passed the multiplex PCR reads through MiXCR, listing each CDR3 protein once. In the table there are around 620,000 distinct CDR3 sequences, 16% of which are singletons. This CDR3 contains 15 residues. Germline V lookup: CDR1 DFQATT, CDR2 SNEGSKA (reference sequence). V dropped 3 bases and J dropped 2; count of bases not matched to a gene: 5.

This TCR came from a woman aged 25 to 39 with Graves' hyperthyroidism. Input material: blood. This chain uses TRBV20-1 with TRBJ2-5; TRBD2 aligns across 11 bases. CDR3 in amino acids: CSARRLAGIQETQYF. DNA for the CDR3: TGCAGTGCTAGGAGACTAGCGGGAATTCAAGAGACCCAGTACTTC.